This is a list of T cell receptor beta chains from one sample in a study of cytomegalovirus exposure and HLA in healthy donors. Generated by immunoSEQ multiplex PCR, the TCRdb table keeps only in-frame clones and is missing some. The sample carries some 120,000 clones, about 88% recorded once. Sequenced: PBMCs. Receptor source: a man aged 25 to 40 in good health and CMV-seronegative. The CDR3 runs from the conserved cysteine through the conserved F or W. Fields, in order: D gene, CDR3 length, V gene, clone size, J gene, CDR3 DNA, CDR3 protein. The D gene is left open where the match is weak. The listing skips clone size in some rows; elsewhere it reads once, few, many or a size class.

D gene: TRBD2
CDR3 length: 13
V gene: TRBV13
clone size: -
J gene: TRBJ2-7
CDR3 DNA: TGTGCCACAAGGACTAGCGGTCCCTACGAGCAGTACTTC
CDR3 protein: CATRTSGPYEQYF

D gene: -
CDR3 length: 13
V gene: TRBV5-1
clone size: -
J gene: TRBJ2-2
CDR3 DNA: TGCGCCAGCCTCTTGGGCGAAACCGGGGAGCTGTTTTTT
CDR3 protein: CASLLGETGELFF

D gene: TRBD1
CDR3 length: 17
V gene: TRBV5-6
clone size: few
J gene: TRBJ1-2
CDR3 DNA: TGTGCCAGCAGCTTGAATGTAGGTGGACAGGGGGCAGTTGGCTACACCTTC
CDR3 protein: CASSLNVGGQGAVGYTF

D gene: TRBD1
CDR3 length: 13
V gene: TRBV16
clone size: -
J gene: TRBJ2-7
CDR3 DNA: TGTGCCAGCAGCCGACAGGGTGAAGGCGAGCAGTACTTC
CDR3 protein: CASSRQGEGEQYF

D gene: -
CDR3 length: 15
V gene: TRBV5-4
clone size: -
J gene: TRBJ1-1
CDR3 DNA: TGTGCCAGCAGCTTGGGAGGCAGGGGGAACACTGAAGCTTTCTTT
CDR3 protein: CASSLGGRGNTEAFF

D gene: -
CDR3 length: 14
V gene: TRBV29-1
clone size: -
J gene: TRBJ1-2
CDR3 DNA: TGCAGCGTTTCAGGGCACAGGGAAGCCTATGGCTACACCTTC
CDR3 protein: CSVSGHREAYGYTF

D gene: TRBD1
CDR3 length: 15
V gene: TRBV9
clone size: -
J gene: TRBJ1-2
CDR3 DNA: TGTGCCAGCAGCGTAGTGGGGACAGGACCTTATGGCTACACCTTC
CDR3 protein: CASSVVGTGPYGYTF

D gene: TRBD1
CDR3 length: 14
V gene: TRBV5-1
clone size: -
J gene: TRBJ2-5
CDR3 DNA: TGCGCCAGCAGCTACGACAGGGGTGGGGAGACCCAGTACTTC
CDR3 protein: CASSYDRGGETQYF

D gene: -
CDR3 length: 22
V gene: TRBV21-1
clone size: -
J gene: TRBJ2-3
CDR3 DNA: TGTGCCAGCAGCAAAGGGAGGAACTACCTCTTCGAGGTCGGTGCTAGCACAGATACGCAGTATTTT
CDR3 protein: CASSKGRNYLFEVGASTDTQYF

D gene: -
CDR3 length: 15
V gene: TRBV19
clone size: -
J gene: TRBJ2-7
CDR3 DNA: TGTGCCAGTAGTCTGAAAGCGGAAAGCTCCTACGAGCAGTACTTC
CDR3 protein: CASSLKAESSYEQYF

D gene: -
CDR3 length: 15
V gene: TRBV6-6
clone size: -
J gene: TRBJ1-2
CDR3 DNA: TGTGCCAGCAGCCTCGGACGGGGTTTTCCTTATGGCTACACCTTC
CDR3 protein: CASSLGRGFPYGYTF

D gene: -
CDR3 length: 12
V gene: TRBV29-1
clone size: few
J gene: TRBJ1-1
CDR3 DNA: TGCAGCGCTGCATGGGCGAACACTGAAGCTTTCTTT
CDR3 protein: CSAAWANTEAFF

D gene: TRBD1
CDR3 length: 14
V gene: TRBV10-3
clone size: -
J gene: TRBJ1-2
CDR3 DNA: TGTGCCATCAGTGAGCTCCTGACAGGGGATGGCTACACCTTC
CDR3 protein: CAISELLTGDGYTF

D gene: -
CDR3 length: 13
V gene: TRBV2
clone size: -
J gene: TRBJ2-5
CDR3 DNA: TGTGCCAGCATGGTCAACAGGCAAGAGACCCAGTACTTC
CDR3 protein: CASMVNRQETQYF

D gene: -
CDR3 length: 14
V gene: TRBV7-2
clone size: -
J gene: TRBJ2-3
CDR3 DNA: TGTGCCAGCAGCTTAAACCAAGGACGAGGGTTCGTGTATTTT
CDR3 protein: CASSLNQGRGFVYF

D gene: -
CDR3 length: 15
V gene: TRBV11-3
clone size: -
J gene: TRBJ2-1
CDR3 DNA: TGTGCCAGCAGCCCACAGGGTAGTACCTACAATGAGCAGTTCTTC
CDR3 protein: CASSPQGSTYNEQFF

D gene: -
CDR3 length: 16
V gene: TRBV11-2
clone size: -
J gene: TRBJ2-1
CDR3 DNA: TGTGCCAGCAGCTTATTTGCGGGACCGCCCTACAATGAGCAGTTCTTC
CDR3 protein: CASSLFAGPPYNEQFF